Following are 15 T cell receptor beta chains from one sample sequenced in a study of cytotoxic CD8 clonotypes in ibrutinib-treated CLL. Profiled with immunoSEQ multiplex PCR; TCRdb holds only in-frame clones, not every one. The sample lists some 150,000 clones, 80% occurring once. The material was PBMCs, obtained after 36 months of ibrutinib treatment. Every receptor here comes from a human donor with chronic lymphocytic leukemia.

The gene calls are TRBV10-2 and TRBJ2-1, with D perhaps matching TRBD2 (6 bases). The V end was cut by 3 bases, the J end by 6 bases, with 27 bases between. Germline CDR1 WSHSY, CDR2 SAAADI. The CDR3 has 19 residues. This CDR3 is CASSDPFVGGGNSLNEQFF. Here the CDR3 DNA reads TGCGCCAGCAGTGACCCTTTCGTTGGGGGAGGCAATTCCCTCAATGAGCAGTTCTTC.

V is TRBV6-1 and J is TRBJ1-5, with 8 nucleotides matching TRBD1. There are 15 residues in the CDR3. From germline, CDR1 is MNHNS and CDR2 SASEGT. With V trimmed by 4 bases and J by 1 base, 3 bases remained unmatched. The DNA for the CDR3 is TGTGCCAGCAGTGCGCAGGGGGCCAGCAATCAGCCCCAGCATTTT. Translated: CASSAQGASNQPQHF.

The rearrangement links TRBV5-1 to TRBJ1-1, with D possibly being TRBD1 (5 bases). The CDR3 totals 13 residues. CDR1 is SGHRS, CDR2 YFSETQ, per germline. Between the trimmed V and J ends, which lost 4 bases and 4 bases, there was a span of 11 bases. As DNA, the CDR3 is TGCGCCAGCAGCGCCCATGGGGGCACTGAAGCTTTCTTT. Translating gives CASSAHGGTEAFF.

The rearrangement links TRBV7-9 to TRBJ2-2; D is ambiguous. CDR1 is SEHNR, CDR2 FQNEAQ, per germline (reference sequence). The CDR3 is 14 residues long. Trimming stripped 6 bases from V and 0 bases from J, with 8 bases between. The CDR3 sequence is CASRSPANTGELFF. The CDR3 DNA reads TGTGCCAGCAGAAGTCCCGCGAACACCGGGGAGCTGTTTTTT. Looking up the rest from reference TRBV7-9 and TRBJ2-2 gives the full variable domain: DTGVSQNPRHKITKRGQNVTFRCDPISEHNRLYWYRQTLGQGPEFLTYFQNEAQLEKSRLLSDRFSAERPKGSFSTLEIQRTEQGDSAMYLCASRSPANTGELFFGEGSRLTVL.

This chain links TRBV29-1 with TRBJ2-7, with a weak D call TRBD2 (6 bases). The CDR3 loop spans 14 amino acids. Trimming removed 4 bases from V and 2 bases from J, with 15 bases in between. CDR1 SQVTM and CDR2 ANQGSEA come from the germline V gene. DNA for the CDR3: TGCAGCGTTGCCCGTTCGGGGGTCCCCTACGAGCAGTACTTC. It codes for CSVARSGVPYEQYF.

V gene TRBV7-3 combines with J gene TRBJ2-5; tentatively, D is TRBD1 (6 bases). CDR3 size: 16 residues. Deletions cut 5 bases from V and 4 bases from J, with 20 bases between. The germline gives CDR1 SGHTA, CDR2 FQGTGA. CDR3: CASSPHGVGRGETQYF. CDR3 DNA sequence: TGTGCCAGCAGCCCCCACGGGGTCGGCAGGGGAGAGACCCAGTACTTC.

This clone was seen only a few times. The chain combines TRBV9 with TRBJ2-1, with 7 bases aligning to TRBD2. V lost 4 bases and J lost 10; bases outside the gene matches: 8. The CDR3 is 13 amino acids. The V gene's germline CDR1 is SGDLS and CDR2 YYNGEE. The CDR3 region is CASSLITSDEQFF. Written as DNA, the CDR3 is TGTGCCAGCAGCCTAATTACTAGCGACGAGCAGTTCTTC.

This chain joins TRBV9 and TRBJ2-3; TRBD1 might be the D (6 bases). V lost 3 bases and J 1 base, leaving 12 bases between the germline ends. The germline V gene encodes CDR1 SGDLS and CDR2 YYNGEE. The CDR3 contains 15 residues. The CDR3 loop is CASSGDIIGTDTQYF. The CDR3 coding sequence is TGTGCCAGCAGCGGGGACATCATAGGCACAGATACGCAGTATTTT.

The table lists this clone with a count of one. The chain joins TRBV5-1 to TRBJ2-1; 9 bases are shared with TRBD1. Per the germline V gene, CDR1 is SGHRS and CDR2 is YFSETQ. V trimming: 0 bases; J trimming: 6 bases; junction bases outside the gene matches: 4. The CDR3 loop spans 15 amino acids. CDR3 sequence reads: CASSLDRGLGNEQFF. CDR3 DNA sequence: TGCGCCAGCAGCTTGGACAGGGGGCTTGGCAATGAGCAGTTCTTC.

This chain uses TRBV7-2 with TRBJ2-7, with unresolved D. V lost 5 bases and J 2 bases, leaving 13 bases between the germline ends. This CDR3 is built from 14 residues. CDR1 and CDR2 from the germline V gene are SGHTA and FQGNSA. The chain's CDR3 is CASSLTLGAYEQYF. CDR3 DNA sequence: TGTGCCAGCAGCCTAACCCTTGGGGCCTACGAGCAGTACTTC.

This clone was seen just once. The genes are TRBV5-4 and TRBJ2-7; 7 bases agree with TRBD2. The V segment lost 0 bases and the J segment 5 bases; nucleotides outside the gene matches: 5. Germline V gene data show CDR1 as SGHNT and CDR2 as YYREEE (reference sequence). This CDR3 comprises 14 residues. CDR3 region: CASSLGGRADEQYF. In DNA, the CDR3 is TGTGCCAGCAGCTTGGGTGGGAGGGCCGACGAGCAGTACTTC.

The chain carries TRBV9 and TRBJ2-3; 7 bases are a match to TRBD1. The CDR3 is made up of 15 amino acids. V shed 2 bases and J 4 bases; nucleotides not matched to a gene: 7. Germline assignment: CDR1 SGDLS and CDR2 YYNGEE. Written as DNA, the CDR3 is TGTGCCAGCAGCGTTACAGGGGAGTTCGCAGATACGCAGTATTTT. Translated, it gives CASSVTGEFADTQYF.

In its sample, this clone was seen a few times. V gene TRBV15 combines with J gene TRBJ2-3; either TRBD1 or TRBD2 may fit D (6 bases each). Trimming removed 3 bases at V and 2 bases at J, with 15 bases between. CDR3 size: 16 residues. CDR1 is LNHNV and CDR2 is YYDKDF in the germline V gene (reference sequence). CDR3 DNA: TGTGCCACCAGCAGGAGGGGGGCGGGATCCACAGATACGCAGTATTTT. Translating it yields CATSRRGAGSTDTQYF.

CDR3 sequence: CASSAEANTEAFF. The CDR3 nucleotides read TGTGCCAGCAGTGCGGAAGCGAACACTGAAGCTTTCTTT. The chain joins TRBV2 to TRBJ1-1; no clear D. Germline CDR1 and CDR2: SNHLY and FYNNEI. The CDR3 runs to 13 residues. V was cut by 4 bases and J by 1 base, with 7 bases left in between.

The genes are TRBV7-2 and TRBJ2-7; the D is unclear. In germline, CDR1 is SGHTA, CDR2 FQGNSA. The CDR3 runs to 13 residues. The V and J ends lost 5 bases and 4 bases respectively, with 12 bases between them. The CDR3 bases are TGTGCCAGCAGCCGTAACCCAGGATACGAGCAGTACTTC. Amino acids: CASSRNPGYEQYF.